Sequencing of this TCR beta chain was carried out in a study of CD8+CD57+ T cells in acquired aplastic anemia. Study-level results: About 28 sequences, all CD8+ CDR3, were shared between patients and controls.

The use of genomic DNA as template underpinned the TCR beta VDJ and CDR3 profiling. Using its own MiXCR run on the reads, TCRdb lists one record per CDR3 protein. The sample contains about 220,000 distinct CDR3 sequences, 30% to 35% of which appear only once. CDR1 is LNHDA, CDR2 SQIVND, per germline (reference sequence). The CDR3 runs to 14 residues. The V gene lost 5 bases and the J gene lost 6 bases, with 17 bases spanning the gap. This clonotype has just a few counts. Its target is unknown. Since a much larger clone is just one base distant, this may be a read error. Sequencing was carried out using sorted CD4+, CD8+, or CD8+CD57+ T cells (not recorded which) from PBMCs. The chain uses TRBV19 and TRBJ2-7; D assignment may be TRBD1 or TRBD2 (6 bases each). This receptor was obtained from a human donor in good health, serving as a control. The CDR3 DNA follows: TGTGCCAGTAGTCCCCCGGGGGCCAACTGCGAGCAGTACTTC. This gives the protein CASSPPGANCEQYF. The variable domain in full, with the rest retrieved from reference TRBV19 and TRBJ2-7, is DGGITQSPKYLFRKEGQNVTLSCEQNLNHDAMYWYRQDPGQGLRLIYYSQIVNDFQKGDIAEGYSVSREKKESFPLTVTSAQKNPTAFYLCASSPPGANCEQYFGPGTRLTVT.